This T cell receptor (beta chain) is drawn from a study of immune cell composition in non-small cell lung cancer. The study, taken as a whole, reports: Squamous carcinomas (approximately 75%) more often had tumour-associated clones >0.5% than adenocarcinomas (roughly 35%).

TCRdb keeps only in-frame clones here, not all; method: immunoSEQ multiplex PCR. The sample carries 14,000 to 15,000 clones, approximately 69% recorded once. Germline V lookup: CDR1 ENHRY, CDR2 SYGVKD. CDR3 length equals 15 residues. V lost 0 bases and J 0 bases, leaving 8 bases between the germline ends. This clone showed up just once. The antigen remains undetermined. The receptor comes from a human donor with non-small cell lung cancer. Sequences were obtained from lung tumor tissue. The rearrangement uses TRBV10-3 and TRBJ1-1; D ambiguous. CDR3 in amino acids: CAISESEIMNTEAFF. The DNA for the CDR3 is TGTGCCATCAGTGAGTCGGAGATCATGAACACTGAAGCTTTCTTT.